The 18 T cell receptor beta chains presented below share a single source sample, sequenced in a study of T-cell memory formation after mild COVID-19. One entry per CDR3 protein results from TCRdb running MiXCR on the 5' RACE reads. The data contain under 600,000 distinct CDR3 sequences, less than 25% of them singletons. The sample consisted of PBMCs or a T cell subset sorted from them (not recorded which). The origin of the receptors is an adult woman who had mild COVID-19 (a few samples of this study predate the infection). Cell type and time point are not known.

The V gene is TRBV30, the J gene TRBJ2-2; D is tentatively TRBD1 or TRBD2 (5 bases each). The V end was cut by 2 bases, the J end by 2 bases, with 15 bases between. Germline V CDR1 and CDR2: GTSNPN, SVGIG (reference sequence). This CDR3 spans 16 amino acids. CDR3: CAWSLDGTVNTGELFF. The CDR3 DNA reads TGTGCCTGGAGTCTAGATGGGACGGTAAACACCGGGGAGCTGTTTTTT.

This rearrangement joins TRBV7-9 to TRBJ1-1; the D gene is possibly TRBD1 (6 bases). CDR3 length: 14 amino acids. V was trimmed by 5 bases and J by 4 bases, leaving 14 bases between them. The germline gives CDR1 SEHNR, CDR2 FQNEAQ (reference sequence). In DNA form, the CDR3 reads TGTGCCAGCAGCCCCGATTCAGGGGCCACTGAAGCTTTCTTT. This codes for CASSPDSGATEAFF.

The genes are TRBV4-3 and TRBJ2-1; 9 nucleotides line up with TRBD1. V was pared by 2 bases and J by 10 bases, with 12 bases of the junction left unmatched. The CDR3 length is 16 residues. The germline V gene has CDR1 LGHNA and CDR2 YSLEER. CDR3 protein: CASSQILVQGAGEQFF. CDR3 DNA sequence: TGCGCCAGCAGCCAAATCCTCGTACAGGGGGCGGGAGAGCAGTTCTTC.

CDR3 residues: CASSRPGPTDPYNEQFF. DNA for the CDR3: TGTGCCAGCAGCAGGCCGGGACCCACAGACCCCTACAATGAGCAGTTCTTC. The V call is TRBV5-5, the J call TRBJ2-1, with D perhaps TRBD1 or TRBD2 (5 bases each). V lost 4 bases and J 2 bases, leaving 19 bases between the germline ends. CDR3 length: 17 amino acids. Germline loops: CDR1 SGHKS, CDR2 YYEKEE (reference sequence).

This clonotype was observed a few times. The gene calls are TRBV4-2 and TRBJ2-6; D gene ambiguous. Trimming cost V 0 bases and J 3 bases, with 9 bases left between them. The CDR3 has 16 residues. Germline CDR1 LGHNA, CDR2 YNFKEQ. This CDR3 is CASSQERRGGANVLTF. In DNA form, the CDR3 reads TGTGCCAGCAGCCAAGAGCGGCGCGGTGGGGCCAACGTCCTGACTTTC.

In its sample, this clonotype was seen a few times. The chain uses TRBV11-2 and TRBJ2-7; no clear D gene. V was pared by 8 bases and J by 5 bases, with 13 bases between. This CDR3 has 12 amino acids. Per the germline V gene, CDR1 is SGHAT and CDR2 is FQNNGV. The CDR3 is CASAEITDEQYF. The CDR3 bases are TGTGCCAGCGCCGAAATCACGGACGAGCAGTACTTC.

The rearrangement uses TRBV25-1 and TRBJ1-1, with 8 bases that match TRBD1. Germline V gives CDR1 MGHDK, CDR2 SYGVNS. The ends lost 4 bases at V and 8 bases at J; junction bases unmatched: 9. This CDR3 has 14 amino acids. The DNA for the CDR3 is TGTGCCAGCAGTGGGCGGACAGGGCGATTGGAAGCTTTCTTT. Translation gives CASSGRTGRLEAFF.

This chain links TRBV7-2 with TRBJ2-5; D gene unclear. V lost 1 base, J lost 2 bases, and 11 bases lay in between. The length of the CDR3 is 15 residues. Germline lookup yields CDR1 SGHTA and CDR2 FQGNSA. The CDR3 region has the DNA TGTGCCAGCAGCTTAGATTATGGTTATCAAGAGACCCAGTACTTC. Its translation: CASSLDYGYQETQYF.

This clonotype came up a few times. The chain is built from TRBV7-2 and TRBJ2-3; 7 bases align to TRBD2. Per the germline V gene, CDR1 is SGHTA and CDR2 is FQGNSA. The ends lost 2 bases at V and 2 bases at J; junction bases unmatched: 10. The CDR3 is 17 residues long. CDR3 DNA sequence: TGTGCCAGCAGCTTACGCGGGAGCCCTACATTCACAGATACGCAGTATTTT. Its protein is CASSLRGSPTFTDTQYF.

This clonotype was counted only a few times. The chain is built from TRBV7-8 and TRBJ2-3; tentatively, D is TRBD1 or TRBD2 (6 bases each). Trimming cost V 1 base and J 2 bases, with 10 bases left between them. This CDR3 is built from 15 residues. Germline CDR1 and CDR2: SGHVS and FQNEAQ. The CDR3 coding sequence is TGTGCCAGCAGCTTAGAGGGGGGAGACACAGATACGCAGTATTTT. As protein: CASSLEGGDTDTQYF.

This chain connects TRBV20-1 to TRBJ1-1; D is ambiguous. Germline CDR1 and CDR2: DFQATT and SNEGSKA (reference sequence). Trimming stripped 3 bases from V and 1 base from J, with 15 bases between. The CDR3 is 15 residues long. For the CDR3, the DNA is TGCAGTGCTAGGGCTCGGGAGATAAGGAACACTGAAGCTTTCTTT. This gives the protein CSARAREIRNTEAFF.

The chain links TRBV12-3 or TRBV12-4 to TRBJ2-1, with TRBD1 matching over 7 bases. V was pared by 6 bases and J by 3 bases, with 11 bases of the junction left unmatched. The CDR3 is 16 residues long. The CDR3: CASRPIRDSGYNEQFF. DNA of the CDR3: TGTGCCAGCAGGCCCATCCGGGACAGTGGCTACAATGAGCAGTTCTTC.

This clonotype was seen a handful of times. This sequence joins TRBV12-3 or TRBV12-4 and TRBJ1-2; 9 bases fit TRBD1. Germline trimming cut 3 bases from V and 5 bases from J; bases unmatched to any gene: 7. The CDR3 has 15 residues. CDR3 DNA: TGTGCCAGCAGTTTGTTCGACAGGGGGGAGTATGGCTACACCTTC. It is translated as CASSLFDRGEYGYTF.

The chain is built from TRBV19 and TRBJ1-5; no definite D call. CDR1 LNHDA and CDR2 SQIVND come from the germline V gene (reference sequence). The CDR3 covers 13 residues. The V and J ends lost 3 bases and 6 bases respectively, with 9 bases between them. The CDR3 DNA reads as TGTGCCAGTAGTATGCGGTTTGGTCAGCCCCAGCATTTT. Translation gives CASSMRFGQPQHF. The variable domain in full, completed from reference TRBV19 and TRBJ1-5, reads DGGITQSPKYLFRKEGQNVTLSCEQNLNHDAMYWYRQDPGQGLRLIYYSQIVNDFQKGDIAEGYSVSREKKESFPLTVTSAQKNPTAFYLCASSMRFGQPQHFGDGTRLSIL.

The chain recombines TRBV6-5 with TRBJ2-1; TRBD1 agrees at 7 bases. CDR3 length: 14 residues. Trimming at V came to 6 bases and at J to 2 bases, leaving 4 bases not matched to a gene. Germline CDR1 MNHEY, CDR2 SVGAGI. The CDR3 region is CASRRGTAYNEQFF. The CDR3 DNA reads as TGTGCCAGCAGAAGAGGGACAGCCTACAATGAGCAGTTCTTC.

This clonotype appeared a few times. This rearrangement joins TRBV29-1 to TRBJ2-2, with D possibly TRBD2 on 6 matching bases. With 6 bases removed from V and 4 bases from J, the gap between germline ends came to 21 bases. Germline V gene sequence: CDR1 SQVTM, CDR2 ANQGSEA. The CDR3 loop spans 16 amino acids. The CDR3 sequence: CSVDIGDWRVTGELFF. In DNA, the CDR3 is TGCAGCGTAGACATCGGTGACTGGAGGGTCACCGGGGAGCTGTTTTTT.

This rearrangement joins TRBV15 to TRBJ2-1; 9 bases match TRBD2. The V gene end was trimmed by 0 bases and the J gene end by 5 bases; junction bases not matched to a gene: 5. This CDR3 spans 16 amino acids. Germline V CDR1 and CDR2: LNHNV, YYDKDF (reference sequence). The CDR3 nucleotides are TGTGCCACCAGCAGAGATCCGGTAGCGGGGGACAATGAGCAGTTCTTC. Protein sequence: CATSRDPVAGDNEQFF.

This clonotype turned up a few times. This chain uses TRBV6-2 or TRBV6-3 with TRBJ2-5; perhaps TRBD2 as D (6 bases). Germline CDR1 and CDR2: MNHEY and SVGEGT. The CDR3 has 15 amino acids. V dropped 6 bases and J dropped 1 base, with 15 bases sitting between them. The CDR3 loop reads CASRTIREIQETQYF. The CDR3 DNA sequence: TGTGCCAGCAGGACAATCCGGGAGATCCAAGAGACCCAGTACTTC.